What follows is one T cell receptor (beta chain) and its context. Its specificity is unknown. The entry originates in a study of T cell responses to AZD1222 COVID-19 vaccine. The data were produced by immunoSEQ multiplex PCR, yet TCRdb's version contains in-frame clones alone and is incomplete. In the table there are 110,000 to 150,000 clones, roughly 90% of which are singletons. The CDR3 has 13 residues. Germline CDR1 and CDR2: SGHKS and YYEKEE (reference sequence). The V and J ends lost 4 bases and 0 bases respectively, with 7 bases between them. Regarding the study as a whole: Clonal diversity was possibly underestimated, and the donors were mostly white British, with more females. Vaccination with two AZD1222 doses was followed by a rise in Spike-specific TCR breadth and depth.

The TCR was taken from an adult in good health. The V and J genes are TRBV5-5 and TRBJ1-1; no clear D gene. The input for sequencing was peripheral blood, taken on day 0 of AZD1222 vaccination. The CDR3 spells CASSPPMNTEAFF. The CDR3 nucleotides read TGTGCCAGCAGCCCGCCCATGAACACTGAAGCTTTCTTT.